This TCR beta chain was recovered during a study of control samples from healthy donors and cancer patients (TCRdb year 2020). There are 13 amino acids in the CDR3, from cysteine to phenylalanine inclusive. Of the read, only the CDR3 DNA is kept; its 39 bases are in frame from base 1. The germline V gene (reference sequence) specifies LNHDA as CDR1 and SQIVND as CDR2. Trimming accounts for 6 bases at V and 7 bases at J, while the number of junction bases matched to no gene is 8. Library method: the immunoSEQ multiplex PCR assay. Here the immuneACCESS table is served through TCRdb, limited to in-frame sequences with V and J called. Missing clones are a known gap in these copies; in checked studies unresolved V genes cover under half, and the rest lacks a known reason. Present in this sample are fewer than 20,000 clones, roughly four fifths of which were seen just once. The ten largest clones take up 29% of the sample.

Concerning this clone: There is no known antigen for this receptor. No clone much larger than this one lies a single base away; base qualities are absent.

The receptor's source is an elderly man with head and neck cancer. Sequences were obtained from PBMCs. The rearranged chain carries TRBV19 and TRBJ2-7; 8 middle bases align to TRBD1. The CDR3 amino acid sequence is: CASRYPGTGEQYF. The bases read TGTGCCAGTAGGTACCCCGGGACAGGAGAGCAGTACTTC.